This T cell receptor beta chain was identified during a study of cytomegalovirus exposure and HLA in healthy donors. Study findings and constraints: Some V segments (TRBV6-2 and TRBV6-3 among them) were excluded as indistinguishable. A prior analysis recorded that most TCR beta V segments were productive about 90% or about 30% of the time. When the data were analyzed later, several of the most significant clusters appeared to be linked to common viral pathogens. A later analysis linked a missense DCLRE1C variant to TCR beta V- and J-gene trimming.

A word on this clone: No antigen is known for it.

This CDR3 contains 15 residues. V was clipped by 3 bases and J by 5 bases; unmatched bases: 3. In germline, CDR1 is LGHNA, CDR2 YNFKEQ. PCR was performed using 60 Vbeta and 13 Jbeta primers. Produced via immunoSEQ multiplex PCR; TCRdb's table is partial and in-frame only. Its clone listing holds tens of thousands of clones. Input material: PBMCs. The receptor was derived from a female donor in good health and CMV-seropositive. This chain links TRBV4-2 with TRBJ1-5, with 11 nucleotides matching TRBD1. CDR3 coding DNA: TGTGCCAGCAGCCAGGGGGGACAGGGGGATCAGCCCCAGCATTTT. Its protein product is CASSQGGQGDQPQHF.